These T cell receptor beta chains were read from a single sample in a study of identical twins. TCRdb reanalysed the 5' RACE reads using MiXCR and keeps one entry per CDR3 protein. The sample includes 600,000 to 700,000 distinct CDR3 sequences, over 20% of them seen just once. The data also belong to a second study, concerning T cells expressing NK-cell markers.

Sequenced material: PBMCs. All receptors derive from a woman aged 18-35 years in good health. The CDR3 runs from the conserved cysteine through the conserved F or W. D genes are given only for firm matches. Only part of the rows carry a size: once, few, many, or a class if the clone is expanded.

TRBV25-1	few	TRBD1	TRBJ2-5	CASTRQGEETQYF	TGTGCCAGTACCCGACAGGGGGAAGAGACCCAGTACTTC
TRBV6-2/TRBV6-3	.	TRBD2	TRBJ2-5	CAVAGAEQTQYF	TGTGCTGTCGCGGGAGCGGAGCAGACCCAGTACTTC
TRBV6-5	.	.	TRBJ2-5	CASSYPGSPQETQYF	TGTGCCAGCAGTTACCCGGGGAGCCCACAAGAGACCCAGTACTTC
TRBV24-1	.	.	TRBJ1-1	CATSDKGGKAFF	TGTGCCACCAGTGACAAGGGAGGGAAAGCTTTCTTT
TRBV7-9	few	.	TRBJ2-3	CASSSLVTDTQYF	TGTGCCAGCAGCTCCCTGGTTACAGATACGCAGTATTTT
TRBV9	few	.	TRBJ1-5	CASSVGGDNQPQHF	TGTGCCAGCAGCGTAGGAGGGGACAATCAGCCCCAGCATTTT
TRBV5-1	many	.	TRBJ2-1	CASSFSASSYNEQFF	TGCGCCAGCAGCTTTTCGGCTAGCTCCTACAATGAGCAGTTCTTC
TRBV20-1	.	TRBD1	TRBJ2-5	CSARPGQGRETQYF	TGCAGTGCTAGACCGGGACAGGGGAGGGAGACCCAGTACTTC
TRBV7-9	.	TRBD2	TRBJ2-7	CASSVGLAEESGQYF	TGTGCCAGCAGCGTCGGACTAGCGGAAGAATCGGGACAGTACTTC
TRBV6-2/TRBV6-3	few	.	TRBJ1-6	CATSGGSPLHF	TGTGCCACTTCCGGCGGTTCACCCCTCCACTTT
TRBV3-1	.	.	TRBJ2-7	CASSQEGLVEQYF	TGTGCCAGCAGCCAAGAGGGGCTTGTCGAGCAGTACTTC
TRBV6-5	.	TRBD2	TRBJ2-7	CASSYSSLSGYYEQYF	TGTGCCAGCAGTTACTCGAGTCTTAGCGGGTACTACGAGCAGTACTTC
TRBV6-1	many	TRBD1	TRBJ2-1	CASSSPGQGYNEQFF	TGTGCCAGCAGTAGCCCGGGACAGGGATACAATGAGCAGTTCTTC
TRBV6-1	few	.	TRBJ1-2	CASRVKGGNYGYTF	TGTGCCAGCAGGGTCAAAGGGGGTAACTATGGCTACACCTTC
TRBV12-3/TRBV12-4	many	.	TRBJ1-2	CASTQRGGHGYTF	TGTGCCAGCACTCAAAGAGGGGGGCATGGCTACACCTTC
TRBV5-6	few	TRBD1	TRBJ2-5	CASMVGVRDRGETQYF	TGTGCCAGCATGGTGGGTGTTCGGGACAGGGGAGAGACCCAGTACTTC
TRBV5-5	many	.	TRBJ1-1	CASSQTPGRNTEAFF	TGTGCCAGCAGCCAGACCCCTGGCAGGAACACTGAAGCTTTCTTT
TRBV20-1	few	.	TRBJ2-7	CSASDRPYEQYF	TGCAGTGCTAGCGACAGGCCCTACGAGCAGTACTTC
TRBV12-3/TRBV12-4	.	.	TRBJ1-5	CASSFSGGYQPQHF	TGTGCCAGCAGTTTTAGCGGCGGTTATCAGCCCCAGCATTTT
TRBV10-3	.	TRBD2	TRBJ2-2	CAISASSGVNTGELFF	TGTGCCATCAGTGCGTCTAGCGGGGTGAACACCGGGGAGCTGTTTTTT
TRBV12-3/TRBV12-4	.	TRBD2	TRBJ2-6	CASSPTSGSPGANVLTF	TGTGCCAGCAGTCCGACTAGCGGGAGCCCTGGGGCCAACGTCCTGACTTTC
TRBV12-3/TRBV12-4	.	.	TRBJ1-1	CASSFGVPTEAFF	TGTGCCAGCAGTTTCGGGGTGCCCACTGAAGCTTTCTTT
TRBV11-2	.	.	TRBJ2-1	CASRIAQNEQFF	TGTGCCAGCAGAATAGCGCAGAATGAGCAGTTCTTC
TRBV7-9	.	TRBD2	TRBJ2-1	CASSFVERGDNEQFF	TGTGCCAGCAGCTTCGTCGAGCGGGGGGACAATGAGCAGTTCTTC